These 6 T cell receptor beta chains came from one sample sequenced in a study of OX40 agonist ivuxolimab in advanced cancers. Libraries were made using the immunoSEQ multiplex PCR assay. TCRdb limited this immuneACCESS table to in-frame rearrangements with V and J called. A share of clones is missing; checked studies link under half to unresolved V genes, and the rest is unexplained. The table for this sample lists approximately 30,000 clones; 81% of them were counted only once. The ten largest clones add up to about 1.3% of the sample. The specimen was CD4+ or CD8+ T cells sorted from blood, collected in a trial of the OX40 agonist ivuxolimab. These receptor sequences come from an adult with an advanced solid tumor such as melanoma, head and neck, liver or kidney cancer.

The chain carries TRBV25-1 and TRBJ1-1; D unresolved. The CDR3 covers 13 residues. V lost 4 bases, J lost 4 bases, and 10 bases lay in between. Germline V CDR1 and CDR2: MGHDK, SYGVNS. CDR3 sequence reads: CASSVLFGTEAFF. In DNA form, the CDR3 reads TGTGCCAGCAGTGTTCTTTTCGGCACTGAAGCTTTCTTT.

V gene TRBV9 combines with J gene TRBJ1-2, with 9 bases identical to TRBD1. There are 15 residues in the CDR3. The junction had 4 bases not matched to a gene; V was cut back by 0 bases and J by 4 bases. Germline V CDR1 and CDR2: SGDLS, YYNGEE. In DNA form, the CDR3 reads TGTGCCAGCAGCGTAGAACAGGGGGCTGGCTATGGCTACACCTTC. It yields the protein CASSVEQGAGYGYTF.

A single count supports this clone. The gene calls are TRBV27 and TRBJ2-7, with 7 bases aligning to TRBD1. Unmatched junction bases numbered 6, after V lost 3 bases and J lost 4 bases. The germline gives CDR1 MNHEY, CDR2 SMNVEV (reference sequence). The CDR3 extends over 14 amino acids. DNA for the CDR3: TGTGCCAGCAGTTTCTCTCCGGACAGGTACGAGCAGTACTTC. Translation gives CASSFSPDRYEQYF.

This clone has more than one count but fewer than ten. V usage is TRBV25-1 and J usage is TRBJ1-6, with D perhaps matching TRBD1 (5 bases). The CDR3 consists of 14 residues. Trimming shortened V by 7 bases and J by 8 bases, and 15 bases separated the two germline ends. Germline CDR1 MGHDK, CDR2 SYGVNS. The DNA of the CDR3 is TGTGCCAGCAAACGCGGGGGGGAGCATTCACCCCTCCACTTT. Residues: CASKRGGEHSPLHF.

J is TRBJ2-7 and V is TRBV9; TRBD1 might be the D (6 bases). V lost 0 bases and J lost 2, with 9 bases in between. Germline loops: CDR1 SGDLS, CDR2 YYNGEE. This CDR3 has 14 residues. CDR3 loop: CASSVGYRAYEQYF. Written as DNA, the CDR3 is TGTGCCAGCAGCGTAGGTTACAGGGCCTACGAGCAGTACTTC.

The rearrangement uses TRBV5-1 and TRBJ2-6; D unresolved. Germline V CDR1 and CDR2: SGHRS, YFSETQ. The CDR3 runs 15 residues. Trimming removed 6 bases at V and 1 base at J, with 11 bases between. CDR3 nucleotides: TGCGCCAGCAAAATTGTCCCATCTGGGGCCAACGTCCTGACTTTC. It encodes CASKIVPSGANVLTF. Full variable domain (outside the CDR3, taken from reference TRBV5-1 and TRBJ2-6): KAGVTQTPRYLIKTRGQQVTLSCSPISGHRSVSWYQQTPGQGLQFLFEYFSETQRNKGNFPGRFSGRQFSNSRSEMNVSTLELGDSALYLCASKIVPSGANVLTFGAGSRLTVL.